This TCR beta chain was recorded in a study of blood T cell repertoires in COVID-19. Background on the study: T cells, B-cell-depleted T cells, or PBMCs supplied cDNA or gDNA.

The CDR3 has 16 residues. Germline CDR1 and CDR2: SGHRS and YFSETQ. J lost 6 bases, V lost 0 bases, and 10 bases had no gene match. Original handling: Amplification of reference gene primers was used by the study to estimate nucleated cell counts. Using immunoSEQ multiplex PCR, the repertoire was profiled, and TCRdb retains in-frame clones only, with some absent. The V and J calls and clone size are taken from that table; D and trimming were inferred from the DNA. The repertoire holds about 150,000 clones, with roughly 82% as singletons. This clone was seen only a few times. The rearrangement uses TRBV5-1 and TRBJ2-7; 9 nucleotides agree with TRBD1. Sequencing input: peripheral blood. The receptor was derived from a man aged 65 to 79 with acute or convalescent COVID-19. CDR3 loop: CASSLALGTGIGEQYF. The CDR3 DNA is TGCGCCAGCAGCTTGGCCCTCGGGACAGGGATCGGCGAGCAGTACTTC.